This T cell receptor beta chain was recovered during a study of CD8+ T cells in alopecia areata (dated by TCRdb to between 2018 and 2020). About the investigation overall: Treated patients were enrolled in an open-label pilot trial of oral tofacitinib at 5 to 10 mg twice daily for moderate-to-severe alopecia areata. Biopsies were taken from tofacitinib-treated patients at baseline and at 4 and 24 weeks of treatment, and a later scalp biopsy was taken in several of the tofacitinib-treated patients. immunoSEQ multiplex PCR using 35 Vbeta forward primers and 13 Jbeta reverse primers was used to amplify TCRbeta CDR3 regions. The RNA source kit depended on sample type: the PAXgene miRNA kit for fixed scalp, the miRNeasy kit for PBMCs, and the RNeasy kit for mouse skin. To study T cell clonal expansion in alopecia areata, the researchers applied high-throughput TCRbeta sequencing to both the C3H/HeJ mouse model and human patients. For the treated patients, the SALT score, which quantifies what percentage of scalp surface area is affected, served as the measure of disease severity. Patients received tofacitinib for 6 to 18 months and were then followed off drug for 6 months to check for delayed response and recurrence. Clonality in the scalp was compared among normal scalp (n=4), patchy alopecia areata scalp (n=8), and alopecia totalis/universalis scalp (n=8). In humans, TCRbeta sequencing was performed on scalp tissue and on sorted CD4+ and CD8+ peripheral blood T cells from healthy controls and from patients with patchy or totalis/universalis alopecia areata. Results the study describes overall, beyond this receptor: Shared TCR sequences between patients were less evident than in mice, which may be partly attributable to HLA diversity in the patient population. Many expanded lesional clones persisted in scalp and blood during tofacitinib treatment, which may partly explain relapse after stopping treatment. Unlike mouse skin, where gammadelta T cells dominate, normal human skin contains resident alphabeta T cells that get sequenced too, which complicates analysis of the scalp TCR repertoire. Tofacitinib significantly lowered scalp clonality and the number of expanded CD8+ clones among the top 100 scalp clones. Lesional scalp, especially in alopecia totalis/universalis, showed higher clonality and more expanded CD8+ clones than normal scalp, suggesting antigenic drive. Because the treated cohort was small and had just a single nonresponder, larger studies are needed to establish links between baseline CD8+ expansion and response.

Library preparation was by the immunoSEQ multiplex PCR assay. RNA was extracted from all samples and reverse transcribed into cDNA, which served as template for TCR sequencing. First-strand cDNA was synthesized with SuperScript III using a 2:1 mix of oligo-dT and random hexamers. A synthetic immune receptor repertoire was used to assess amplification bias, and residual bias was removed computationally. The original methods were these. After raw reads were preprocessed to remove errors, the CDR3 was defined following IMGT conventions as running from the conserved cysteine to phenylalanine. To get clonality, Shannon entropy was normalized by log2 of the number of productive unique TCRs and the result was subtracted from 1. Whether scalp clones were CD4 or CD8 was inferred by matching scalp TCRbeta sequences against CD4 and CD8 repertoires sorted from blood. Sourced from immuneACCESS, this table was stored by TCRdb with only in-frame sequences that have V and J called. A share of the clones is absent; for the studies checked, an unresolved V gene accounts for under half, and the remainder has no known explanation. From that table come the V and J calls and clone size; the DNA was used to work out D and trimming. The sample table holds over 150,000 clones, of which about 53% were seen once. The biggest ten clones account for 10% to 14% of the sample.

Remarks on this clone: What this receptor recognizes is not known. No qualities accompany the bases; no much larger clone lies one base away.

V and J lose 8 bases and 6 bases, and a span of 19 bases separates them. Its CDR3 holds 13 amino acids, cysteine through phenylalanine. Only the CDR3 portion is preserved as DNA: 39 bases, with reading frame beginning at the first base. CDR1 SQVTM and CDR2 ANQGSEA are derived from the germline V gene. The sample's time point, from its label and the paper: 24 weeks on oral tofacitinib. According to the study, the label for this sample's treatment or condition signals: oral pan-JAK inhibitor, 5-10 mg twice daily. Peripheral blood and lesional scalp punch biopsies were obtained from patients with alopecia areata. PBMCs were isolated by density centrifugation and stained for CD3, CD4 and CD8, and CD4+ and CD8+ T cells were sorted on a FACSAria.

This receptor was obtained from a human donor with alopecia areata. The sequence links TRBV29-1 to TRBJ1-1; the D region possibly corresponds to TRBD1 (6 bases align). The input for sequencing was CD8+ T cells sorted from blood, taken at week 24, from a patient treated with tofacitinib. In nucleotide form, the sequence is TGCAGCTCCAAACTTCAGGGGTTCCCTGAAGCTTTCTTT. It translates to CSSKLQGFPEAFF.